The 30 T cell receptor beta chains below all came from one sample that was sequenced in a study of blood T cell repertoires in COVID-19. Assay used: immunoSEQ multiplex PCR; TCRdb lists only in-frame clones, some missing. The sample includes 200,000 or so clones, approximately 90% of them seen just once. The source material was PBMCs or T cells enriched from blood (not recorded which). The origin of the receptors is a woman between 35 and 50 years old with acute COVID-19.

The chain joins TRBV30 to TRBJ1-6, with D possibly TRBD1 on 6 matching bases. The length of the CDR3 is 13 residues. Germline values: CDR1 GTSNPN, CDR2 SVGIG (reference sequence). Trimming took 3 bases from V and 5 from J, leaving 8 bases between them. Written as DNA, the CDR3 is TGTGCCTGGAGACAGGGCGATAATTCACCCCTCCACTTT. Translation: CAWRQGDNSPLHF.

The CDR3 DNA is TGTGCCAGCAGCTTAGGGGTAGCGGGGGGCTTATACAATGAGCAGTTCTTC. Translated: CASSLGVAGGLYNEQFF. The V call is TRBV7-6, the J call TRBJ2-1; 10 bases are shared with TRBD2. V gave up 1 base and J gave up 4 bases; unmatched junction bases: 7. This CDR3 has 17 residues. Germline CDR1 reads SGHVS; CDR2 reads FNYEAQ.

The V call is TRBV5-1, the J call TRBJ1-4, with 8 bases that match TRBD1. Germline V CDR1 and CDR2: SGHRS, YFSETQ. This CDR3 is 15 amino acids long. Trimming at V came to 4 bases and at J to 7 bases, leaving 9 bases not matched to a gene. CDR3 DNA sequence: TGCGCCAGCAGCACAGACAGGGGACGGGCTGAAAAACTGTTTTTT. Its translation is CASSTDRGRAEKLFF.

This rearrangement joins TRBV5-6 to TRBJ1-3; 7 bases match TRBD1. Germline V gene lookup returns CDR1 SGHDT and CDR2 YYEEEE. With V trimmed by 9 bases and J by 3 bases, 9 bases remained unmatched. This CDR3 spans 14 amino acids. CDR3 in DNA: TGTGCCACTTCGAAGGGGGCAGGTGGAAACACCATATATTTT. Protein: CATSKGAGGNTIYF.

The rearrangement joins TRBV6-1 to TRBJ1-3, with D possibly being TRBD1 (6 bases). Trimming pared 4 bases from V and 2 bases from J, leaving 21 bases between. Germline V gene data show CDR1 as MNHNS and CDR2 as SASEGT. CDR3 length equals 18 residues. The CDR3 loop reads CASSAATPAEGAGNTIYF. The DNA of the CDR3 is TGTGCCAGCAGTGCCGCCACCCCAGCCGAGGGGGCTGGAAACACCATATATTTT.

As for this clone: The junction departs from the called germline gene at one end, perhaps through a read error. The V and J genes are TRBV7-7 and TRBJ2-1; 16 nucleotides agree with TRBD2. CDR1 and CDR2 from the germline V gene are SSHAT and FNYEAQ (reference sequence). The CDR3 is 18 residues long. The DNA of the CDR3 is TGTGCTAGCAGCATGGGACTAGCGGGGGGGATCTCCTACAATGAGCAGTTCTTC. Its protein product is CASSMGLAGGISYNEQFF.

The chain recombines TRBV19 with TRBJ2-6; 8 positions agree with TRBD1. Germline trimming cut 0 bases from V and 3 bases from J; bases unmatched to any gene: 4. The CDR3 totals 17 residues. CDR1 and CDR2 from the germline V gene are LNHDA and SQIVND (reference sequence). This CDR3 reads CASSIERDRGGANVLTF. DNA for the CDR3: TGTGCCAGTAGTATAGAAAGAGACAGGGGTGGGGCCAACGTCCTGACTTTC.

CDR3 bases: TGTGCCAGCAGCGCAGGCCCCGGGACAGACTACGAGCAGTACTTC. It is translated as CASSAGPGTDYEQYF. This chain joins TRBV11-2 and TRBJ2-7; TRBD1 matches at 7 bases. The germline V gene encodes CDR1 SGHAT and CDR2 FQNNGV. The CDR3 covers 15 residues. The junction had 10 bases not matched to a gene; V was cut back by 5 bases and J by 3 bases.

The chain recombines TRBV4-3 with TRBJ2-3; TRBD2 might be the D (5 bases). Germline V gives CDR1 LGHNA, CDR2 YSLEER. This CDR3 is built from 17 residues. Between the trimmed V and J ends, which lost 1 base and 7 bases, there was a span of 21 bases. CDR3 loop: CASSQAGPDSSAHTQYF. CDR3 nucleotide sequence: TGCGCCAGCAGCCAAGCAGGACCGGACTCGTCGGCCCATACGCAGTATTTT.

The chain joins TRBV6-5 to TRBJ2-6; 7 bases line up with TRBD1. The germline V gene has CDR1 MNHEY and CDR2 SVGAGI. The V segment lost 6 bases and the J segment 2 bases; nucleotides outside the gene matches: 4. The CDR3 has 15 residues. The CDR3 sequence: CASRATGAGANVLTF. The CDR3 coding sequence is TGTGCCAGCAGAGCTACAGGGGCTGGGGCCAACGTCCTGACTTTC.

The V and J genes are TRBV7-3 and TRBJ1-2; D may be TRBD1 (6 bases). V lost 5 bases, J lost 2 bases, and 9 bases lay in between. The CDR3 sequence is 13 residues long. Germline V gene lookup returns CDR1 SGHTA and CDR2 FQGTGA. CDR3 bases: TGTGCCAGCAGCCAAACAGGGAACTATGGCTACACCTTC. Its translation is CASSQTGNYGYTF.

The CDR3 here is CASSLIGSYGYTF. In DNA form, the CDR3 reads TGTGCCAGCAGCTTAATAGGGAGCTATGGCTACACCTTC. The rearrangement links TRBV7-9 to TRBJ1-2; no clear D. V lost 2 bases and J 4 bases, leaving 8 bases between the germline ends. The germline V gene encodes CDR1 SEHNR and CDR2 FQNEAQ (reference sequence). CDR3 length equals 13 residues. The full variable domain, in which reference TRBV7-9 and TRBJ1-2 provide the parts outside the CDR3, is DTGVSQNPRHKITKRGQNVTFRCDPISEHNRLYWYRQTLGQGPEFLTYFQNEAQLEKSRLLSDRFSAERPKGSFSTLEIQRTEQGDSAMYLCASSLIGSYGYTFGSGTRLTVV.

A single count supports this clone. The rearrangement uses TRBV4-1 and TRBJ1-5, with a tentative D call TRBD1 (5 bases). Per the germline V gene, CDR1 is MGHRA and CDR2 is YSYEKL. Trimming took 3 bases from V and 8 from J, leaving 11 bases between them. This CDR3 spans 13 amino acids. The CDR3 region is CASSHTIGEPQHF. The CDR3 nucleotides are TGCGCCAGCAGCCATACAATAGGGGAGCCCCAGCATTTT.

The rearrangement joins TRBV12-5 to TRBJ1-1; D may be TRBD1 (6 bases). Trimming removed 0 bases from V and 1 base from J, with 12 bases in between. Germline-derived CDR1 and CDR2 are LGHNT and FRNRAP. The CDR3 contains 16 residues. The CDR3 protein is CASGLVGGASNTEAFF. The DNA for the CDR3 is TGTGCTAGTGGTTTGGTAGGGGGGGCTTCGAACACTGAAGCTTTCTTT.

The chain combines TRBV2 with TRBJ1-1; 8 nucleotides line up with TRBD1. The CDR3 is 14 residues long. J lost 4 bases, V lost 6 bases, and 7 bases had no gene match. Germline V gene data show CDR1 as SNHLY and CDR2 as FYNNEI. The CDR3 coding sequence is TGTGCCAGCAGGGAGACAGGGGATGTCACTGAAGCTTTCTTT. As protein: CASRETGDVTEAFF.

This chain uses TRBV19 with TRBJ1-1; TRBD1 matches at 7 bases. J gave up 0 bases and V 9 bases, and 10 bases lay outside the gene matches. Germline assignment: CDR1 LNHDA and CDR2 SQIVND (reference sequence). CDR3 length: 15 residues. The CDR3 sequence is CASTFMTGLNTEAFF. In nucleotides, the CDR3 is TGTGCCAGCACTTTCATGACAGGGTTGAACACTGAAGCTTTCTTT.

This clone was observed a few times. V is TRBV19 and J is TRBJ1-3; no reliable D call. The CDR3 has 16 amino acids. Germline lookup yields CDR1 LNHDA and CDR2 SQIVND (reference sequence). V was clipped by 7 bases and J by 2 bases, with 18 bases between them. The CDR3 DNA reads TGTGCCAGTATTGAGGATCCAAACCGAACTGGAAACACCATATATTTT. This codes for CASIEDPNRTGNTIYF.

The chain carries TRBV19 and TRBJ1-1; perhaps TRBD1 as D (5 bases). This CDR3 is 12 amino acids long. Germline CDR1 is LNHDA and CDR2 is SQIVND (reference sequence). V was trimmed by 6 bases and J by 3 bases, leaving 8 bases between them. For the CDR3, the DNA is TGTGCCAGTAGACAGGCGGACACTGAAGCTTTCTTT. It yields the protein CASRQADTEAFF. Full variable domain (missing parts from reference TRBV19 and TRBJ1-1): DGGITQSPKYLFRKEGQNVTLSCEQNLNHDAMYWYRQDPGQGLRLIYYSQIVNDFQKGDIAEGYSVSREKKESFPLTVTSAQKNPTAFYLCASRQADTEAFFGQGTRLTVV.

This clone appeared a single time. The V gene is TRBV5-5, the J gene TRBJ2-3; the D gene is possibly TRBD1 (5 bases). Looked up from germline, CDR1 is SGHKS and CDR2 is YYEKEE (reference sequence). The length of the CDR3 is 15 residues. Between the trimmed V and J ends, which lost 2 bases and 1 base, there was a span of 11 bases. This chain's CDR3 is CASSLSQGRTDTQYF. CDR3 DNA sequence: TGTGCCAGCAGCTTAAGTCAGGGTCGCACAGATACGCAGTATTTT. Looking up the rest from reference TRBV5-5 and TRBJ2-3 gives the full variable domain: DAGVTQSPTHLIKTRGQQVTLRCSPISGHKSVSWYQQVLGQGPQFIFQYYEKEERGRGNFPDRFSARQFPNYSSELNVNALLLGDSALYLCASSLSQGRTDTQYFGPGTRLTVL.

This clone was counted between two and nine times. This chain links TRBV5-1 with TRBJ2-7, with TRBD1 identical over 7 bases. Per germline, CDR1 SGHRS and CDR2 YFSETQ. J gave up 6 bases and V 0 bases, and 0 bases lay outside the gene matches. This CDR3 region has 12 residues. The CDR3 DNA reads as TGCGCCAGCAGCTTGGGACAGGGCGAGCAGTACTTC. It is translated as CASSLGQGEQYF.

V usage is TRBV7-8 and J usage is TRBJ1-1, with a tentative D call TRBD1 (5 bases). Germline CDR1 SGHVS, CDR2 FQNEAQ. CDR3 length: 16 amino acids. V gave up 5 bases and J gave up 2 bases, with 18 bases separating them. The CDR3 DNA reads as TGTGCCAGCAGCCCAAAGTTCTCGGGGGTTAACACTGAAGCTTTCTTT. Translation: CASSPKFSGVNTEAFF.

This chain links TRBV20-1 with TRBJ2-2; the D is unclear. The CDR3 is made up of 13 amino acids. Deletions cut 3 bases from V and 2 bases from J, with 7 bases between. Germline CDR1 is DFQATT and CDR2 is SNEGSKA (reference sequence). CDR3 DNA: TGCAGTGCTAGTCTAGAAAACACCGGGGAGCTGTTTTTT. Protein product: CSASLENTGELFF.

V is TRBV7-8 and J is TRBJ2-3, with 11 nucleotides matching TRBD1. CDR3 length equals 16 residues. In germline, CDR1 is SGHVS, CDR2 FQNEAQ. Trimming at V came to 5 bases and at J to 5 bases, leaving 9 bases not matched to a gene. CDR3 sequence (DNA): TGTGCCAGCAGCCTTCGGACAGGGGGCATCGGAGATACGCAGTATTTT. As protein: CASSLRTGGIGDTQYF.

The rearrangement links TRBV4-2 to TRBJ2-6; no firm D call. The CDR3 covers 16 residues. Germline values: CDR1 LGHNA, CDR2 YNFKEQ. Trimming stripped 5 bases from V and 4 bases from J, with 15 bases between. For the CDR3, the DNA is TGTGCCAGCAGCTCCCAACTCCCGACAGGGGCCAACGTCCTGACTTTC. Protein product: CASSSQLPTGANVLTF.

The chain is built from TRBV18 and TRBJ1-1; D is ambiguous. V was pared by 2 bases and J by 0 bases, with 13 bases between. The CDR3 extends over 16 amino acids. Germline V gene lookup returns CDR1 KGHSH and CDR2 LQKENI. CDR3 DNA: TGTGCCAGCTCACCATTTGTCGGCGGCATGAACACTGAAGCTTTCTTT. Its translation is CASSPFVGGMNTEAFF.

The chain uses TRBV18 and TRBJ1-5; 7 bases line up with TRBD1. CDR3 length equals 14 residues. The V gene's germline CDR1 is KGHSH and CDR2 LQKENI. Trimming cost V 5 bases and J 1 base; bases outside gene matches: 2. CDR3 sequence: CASSGTESNQPQHF. CDR3 nucleotides: TGTGCCAGCTCAGGGACAGAGAGCAATCAGCCCCAGCATTTT.

This chain connects TRBV2 to TRBJ2-7, with D possibly matching TRBD1 (5 bases). Trimming cost V 6 bases and J 2 bases, with 14 bases left between them. The germline CDR1 and CDR2 sequences are SNHLY and FYNNEI. This CDR3 is built from 14 residues. The CDR3 DNA reads TGTGCCAGCAGCGCCACGACAGTTACCTACGAGCAGTACTTC. Translated, it gives CASSATTVTYEQYF.

The rearrangement uses TRBV11-2 and TRBJ1-2; 12 bases align to TRBD1. V dropped 2 bases and J dropped 7; count of bases not matched to a gene: 5. The CDR3 totals 15 residues. Per germline, CDR1 SGHAT and CDR2 FQNNGV. The CDR3 is CASSLTGQGAPGYTF. The CDR3, as DNA: TGTGCCAGCAGCTTAACGGGACAGGGGGCGCCTGGCTACACCTTC.

This rearrangement joins TRBV18 to TRBJ1-4, with D hard to call. The V gene lost 1 base and the J gene lost 2 bases, with 8 bases spanning the gap. Germline V gives CDR1 KGHSH, CDR2 LQKENI. The CDR3 has 15 residues. As DNA, the CDR3 is TGTGCCAGCTCACCACGGTACATGACTAATGAAAAACTGTTTTTT. Amino acid sequence: CASSPRYMTNEKLFF. Full variable domain (rest looked up from reference TRBV18 and TRBJ1-4): NAGVMQNPRHLVRRRGQEARLRCSPMKGHSHVYWYRQLPEEGLKFMVYLQKENIIDESGMPKERFSAEFPKEGPSILRIQQVVRGDSAAYFCASSPRYMTNEKLFFGSGTQLSVL.

The chain is built from TRBV29-1 and TRBJ1-4; D is undetermined. Trimming cost V 5 bases and J 8 bases, with 12 bases left between them. The germline V gene has CDR1 SQVTM and CDR2 ANQGSEA. The length of the CDR3 is 12 residues. The DNA for the CDR3 is TGCAGCGTTTGGAGCCTCGACGAAAAACTGTTTTTT. Protein product: CSVWSLDEKLFF.